The T cell receptor (beta chain) under discussion was sequenced for a study of long-term antiretroviral therapy in people with HIV. General study findings and limits: Absence of data on ART adherence, viral resistance or therapy changes was noted. Blood dates from about 2003 to 2018, possibly under older ART regimens.

Germline CDR1 and CDR2: SGHRS and YFSETQ. This CDR3 comprises 15 residues. V dropped 0 bases and J dropped 4 bases, with 14 bases sitting between them. Remarks on this clone: As yet, its antigen is unknown.

It was version v3.0 of the immunoSEQ assay that was run at survey level. Sequencing was directed toward about 40,000-55,000 T-cell genomes in each sample. Libraries were prepared by immunoSEQ multiplex PCR; TCRdb keeps only in-frame clonotypes and omits some of them. The repertoire holds 45,000 or so clones, with approximately 94% as singletons. This clonotype was obtained from a man aged 25 to 40 with HIV. The J gene is TRBJ2-7, the V gene TRBV5-1; D assignment may be TRBD1 or TRBD2 (5 bases each). Sequenced here: unsorted PBMCs, sampled approximately 9.5 years after starting antiretroviral therapy. The CDR3 protein is CASSLEVGAGYEQYF. The CDR3 nucleotides are TGCGCCAGCAGCTTGGAGGTAGGGGCGGGTTACGAGCAGTACTTC.